The 9 T cell receptor beta chains reported below all come from one sample, sequenced in a study of cytomegalovirus exposure and HLA in healthy donors. Both 60 Vbeta primers and 13 Jbeta primers went into the PCR. Method: immunoSEQ multiplex PCR; TCRdb's copy keeps in-frame clones and lacks some. Among 160,000 or so clones listed, roughly 80% were seen once. The sequencing sample was made of PBMCs. Source of these receptors: a man aged 40-49 years in good health and CMV-seronegative.

The rearrangement links TRBV2 to TRBJ1-4; 8 nucleotides align to TRBD1. J lost 5 bases, V lost 6 bases, and 8 bases had no gene match. CDR3 size: 15 residues. CDR1 and CDR2 from the germline V gene are SNHLY and FYNNEI. This chain's CDR3 is CASRARTGWNEKLFF. In nucleotides, the CDR3 is TGTGCCAGCAGGGCCCGGACAGGGTGGAATGAAAAACTGTTTTTT.

The chain joins TRBV4-2 to TRBJ2-7; D possibly corresponds to TRBD2 (5 bases). CDR1 and CDR2 from the germline V gene are LGHNA and YNFKEQ. The V and J ends lost 4 bases and 1 base respectively, with 11 bases between them. The CDR3 loop spans 14 amino acids. CDR3 residues: CASSLGRESYEQYF. The DNA for the CDR3 is TGTGCCAGCAGCCTAGGACGGGAATCCTACGAGCAGTACTTC.

This chain links TRBV27 with TRBJ2-3; 8 bases fit TRBD2. The CDR3 totals 13 residues. V trimming: 6 bases; J trimming: 6 bases; junction bases outside the gene matches: 5. The germline CDR1 and CDR2 sequences are MNHEY and SMNVEV (reference sequence). DNA for the CDR3: TGTGCCAGCAGGGTTATAGCGGGGGATACGCAGTATTTT. Amino acids: CASRVIAGDTQYF.

The gene calls are TRBV18 and TRBJ1-5; tentative D call: TRBD1 (6 bases). Trimming took off 6 bases at V and 1 base at J, with 13 bases between the two ends. There are 15 residues in the CDR3. CDR1 is KGHSH, CDR2 LQKENI, per germline. CDR3 nucleotide sequence: TGTGCCAGCTCGCAAGGGGGAACCAGCAATCAGCCCCAGCATTTT. This translates into CASSQGGTSNQPQHF.

The chain is built from TRBV19 and TRBJ1-1; D uncertain. Germline CDR1 and CDR2: LNHDA and SQIVND (reference sequence). There are 12 residues in the CDR3. Trimming cost V 1 base and J 8 bases, with 8 bases left between them. The CDR3 region is CASSIVGREAFF. CDR3 DNA sequence: TGTGCCAGTAGTATAGTTGGCAGGGAAGCTTTCTTT.

The chain employs TRBV15 and TRBJ2-3; weak D call: TRBD2 (7 bases). CDR3 length: 15 amino acids. CDR1 is LNHNV, CDR2 YYDKDF, per germline (reference sequence). V was pared by 1 base and J by 5 bases, with 13 bases between. CDR3 region: CATSRGNGGQDTQYF. DNA of the CDR3: TGTGCCACCAGCAGAGGAAACGGGGGGCAAGATACGCAGTATTTT.

This chain uses TRBV4-3 with TRBJ1-2; D gene ambiguous. Germline V lookup: CDR1 LGHNA, CDR2 YSLEER. CDR3 size: 15 residues. Trimming stripped 0 bases from V and 2 bases from J, with 10 bases between. Written as DNA, the CDR3 is TGCGCCAGCAGCCAAGATGGGAGTGGGAACTATGGCTACACCTTC. Its translation is CASSQDGSGNYGYTF.

This chain links TRBV4-3 with TRBJ2-5; 9 bases match TRBD1. The CDR3 spans 14 residues. CDR1 is LGHNA and CDR2 is YSLEER in the germline V gene. V lost 2 bases to trimming and J lost 8 bases; unmatched junction nucleotides: 6. In nucleotides, the CDR3 is TGCGCCAGCAGCCAATCTCGGACAGGGGATACCCAGTACTTC. Its translation: CASSQSRTGDTQYF.

This clone was detected only a few times. The genes are TRBV6-5 and TRBJ2-3, with 8 nucleotides matching TRBD2. The V segment lost 6 bases and the J segment 5 bases; nucleotides outside the gene matches: 7. The CDR3 contains 14 residues. Germline values: CDR1 MNHEY, CDR2 SVGAGI. The chain's CDR3 is CASSAGLARDTQYF. DNA for the CDR3: TGTGCCAGCAGCGCCGGACTAGCTAGAGATACGCAGTATTTT.